This T cell receptor (beta chain) is from a study of cytomegalovirus exposure and HLA in healthy donors. The PCR was carried out with 60 Vbeta primers and 13 Jbeta primers. Libraries were prepared by immunoSEQ multiplex PCR; TCRdb keeps only in-frame clonotypes and omits some of them. The sample lists some 150,000 clones, about 64% occurring once. The V and J ends lost 6 bases and 2 bases respectively, with 8 bases between them. CDR3 size: 13 residues. Germline loops: CDR1 ENHRY, CDR2 SYGVKD. The sample was PBMCs. The receptor's source is a woman aged 40 to 50 in good health and CMV-seronegative. The chain uses TRBV10-3 and TRBJ1-3; tentative D call: TRBD1 (6 bases). This chain's CDR3 is CAIRDSTGNTIYF. As DNA, the CDR3 is TGTGCCATCAGGGACAGCACTGGAAACACCATATATTTT.